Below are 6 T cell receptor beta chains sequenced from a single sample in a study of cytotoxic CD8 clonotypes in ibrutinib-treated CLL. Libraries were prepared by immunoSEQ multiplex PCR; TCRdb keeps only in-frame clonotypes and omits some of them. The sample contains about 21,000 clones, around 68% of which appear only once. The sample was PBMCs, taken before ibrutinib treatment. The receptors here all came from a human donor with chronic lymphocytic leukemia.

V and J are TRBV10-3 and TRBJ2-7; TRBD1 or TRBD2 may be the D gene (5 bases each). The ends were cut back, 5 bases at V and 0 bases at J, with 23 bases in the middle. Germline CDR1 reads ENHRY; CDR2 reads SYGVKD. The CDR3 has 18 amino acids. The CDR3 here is CAISHPPIGTQHSYEQYF. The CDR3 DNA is TGTGCCATCAGTCACCCCCCTATCGGGACGCAACACTCCTACGAGCAGTACTTC.

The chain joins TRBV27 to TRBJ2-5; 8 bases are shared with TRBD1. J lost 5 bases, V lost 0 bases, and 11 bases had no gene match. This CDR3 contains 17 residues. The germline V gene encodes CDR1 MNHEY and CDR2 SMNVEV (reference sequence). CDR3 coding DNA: TGTGCCAGCAGTTTATCCTTTGTAGCAGGGGGCGGGGAGACCCAGTACTTC. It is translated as CASSLSFVAGGGETQYF.

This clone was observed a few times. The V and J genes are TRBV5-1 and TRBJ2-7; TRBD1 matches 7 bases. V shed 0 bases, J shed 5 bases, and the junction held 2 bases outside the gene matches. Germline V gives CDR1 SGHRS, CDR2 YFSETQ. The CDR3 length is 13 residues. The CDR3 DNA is TGCGCCAGCAGCTTGGTAGGGGGCAACGAGCAGTACTTC. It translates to CASSLVGGNEQYF.

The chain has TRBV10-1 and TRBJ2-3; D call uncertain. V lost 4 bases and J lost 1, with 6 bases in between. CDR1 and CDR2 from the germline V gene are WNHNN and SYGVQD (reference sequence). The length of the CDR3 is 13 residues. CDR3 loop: CASSVEGTDTQYF. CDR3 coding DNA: TGCGCCAGCAGTGTCGAGGGCACAGATACGCAGTATTTT.

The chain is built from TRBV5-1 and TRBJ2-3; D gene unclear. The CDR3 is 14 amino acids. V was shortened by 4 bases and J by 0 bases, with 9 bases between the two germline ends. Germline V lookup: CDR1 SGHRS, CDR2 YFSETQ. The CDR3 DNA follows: TGCGCCAGCAGCCTGTTAGCAAGCACAGATACGCAGTATTTT. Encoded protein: CASSLLASTDTQYF.

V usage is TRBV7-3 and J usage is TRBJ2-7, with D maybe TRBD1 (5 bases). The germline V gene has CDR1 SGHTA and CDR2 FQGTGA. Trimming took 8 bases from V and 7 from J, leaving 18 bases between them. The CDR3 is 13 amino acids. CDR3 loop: CASAGQPLEEQYF. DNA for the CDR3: TGTGCCAGCGCAGGGCAACCCTTGGAAGAGCAGTACTTC.